These T cell receptor beta chains were read from a single sample in a study of shared clonotypes between healthy human individuals. Produced via immunoSEQ multiplex PCR; TCRdb's table is partial and in-frame only. The sample holds around 500,000 clones, 65% to 80% seen once. Input material: PBMCs. The receptor source for this set is a woman in her forties in good health. Some clones in this sample may be carry-over from other donors' samples. Each CDR3 is given with its conserved first and last residue. D genes are given only for firm matches. Some rows have no size entry. The others give once, few or many, or a class for an expanded clone.

J gene,D gene,V gene,clone size,CDR3 protein,CDR3 DNA
TRBJ2-2,TRBD2,TRBV6-5,NA,CASSYSSGSTGELFF,TGTGCCAGCAGTTACTCGAGCGGGAGCACCGGGGAGCTGTTTTTT
TRBJ2-1,TRBD2,TRBV14,NA,CASSQQRDPVVNEQFF,TGTGCCAGCAGCCAACAGCGGGACCCAGTCGTCAATGAGCAGTTCTTC
TRBJ1-3,NA,TRBV9,once,CASSVATGPSGNTIYF,TGTGCCAGCAGCGTAGCCACAGGACCCTCTGGAAACACCATATATTTT
TRBJ2-4,NA,TRBV4-1,once,CASRSTGQPPAIQYF,TGCGCCAGCAGGAGCACCGGACAGCCACCTGCCATTCAGTACTTC
TRBJ1-2,TRBD1,TRBV5-4,NA,CASSLARTGGNYGYTF,TGTGCCAGCAGCTTGGCGCGGACAGGGGGGAACTATGGCTACACCTTC
TRBJ2-7,NA,TRBV5-6,once,CASSFDRRAYEQYF,TGTGCCAGCAGCTTCGACAGGCGAGCCTACGAGCAGTACTTC
TRBJ2-1,TRBD2,TRBV5-4,NA,CASSLFSSGNNEQFF,TGTGCCAGCAGCTTGTTCTCTAGCGGTAACAATGAGCAGTTCTTC
TRBJ1-2,NA,TRBV29-1,NA,CSGGGVYGYTF,TGCAGCGGCGGGGGTGTCTATGGCTACACCTTC
TRBJ2-7,NA,TRBV7-2,NA,CASTLGGRNPYEQYF,TGTGCCAGCACCCTCGGGGGACGGAACCCCTACGAGCAGTACTTC
TRBJ2-7,NA,TRBV7-6,once,CASSLSGRTYEQYF,TGTGCCAGCAGCTTAAGCGGCAGGACCTACGAGCAGTACTTC
TRBJ1-2,TRBD1,TRBV28,once,CASRGQQIIYGYTF,TGTGCCAGCCGGGGACAGCAGATTATCTATGGCTACACCTTC
TRBJ2-7,NA,TRBV5-5,NA,CASSFKGLSSSYEQYF,TGTGCCAGCAGCTTCAAAGGGTTAAGTAGCTCCTACGAGCAGTACTTC
TRBJ2-2,NA,TRBV7-3,once,CASSLGSGITGELFF,TGTGCCAGCAGCTTAGGTTCGGGGATAACCGGGGAGCTGTTTTTT
TRBJ2-1,TRBD2,TRBV10-1,NA,CASSSGLAGGNNEQFF,TGCGCCAGCAGCAGTGGACTAGCGGGAGGGAACAATGAGCAGTTCTTC
TRBJ2-5,NA,TRBV7-9,NA,CASRRISETQYF,TGTGCCAGCAGGCGTATTTCAGAGACCCAGTACTTC
TRBJ1-4,NA,TRBV5-1,NA,CASSLYGGDNEKLFF,TGCGCCAGCAGCTTGTATGGGGGGGATAATGAAAAACTGTTTTTT
TRBJ2-1,TRBD1,TRBV5-1,NA,CASSLEQGHYNEQFF,TGCGCCAGCAGCTTGGAACAGGGGCACTACAATGAGCAGTTCTTC
TRBJ2-7,TRBD1,TRBV4-3,NA,CASSEGQGRYEQYF,TGCGCCAGCAGCGAGGGACAGGGTCGGTACGAGCAGTACTTC
TRBJ2-2,NA,TRBV27,NA,CASGFRTGELFF,TGTGCCAGCGGATTCAGAACCGGGGAGCTGTTTTTT
TRBJ1-4,NA,TRBV7-9,NA,CASSSEGVTNEKLFF,TGTGCCAGCAGCTCGGAGGGGGTAACTAATGAAAAACTGTTTTTT
TRBJ2-5,NA,TRBV28,NA,CASSLGGWKEQYF,TGTGCCAGCAGTTTAGGGGGCTGGAAAGAGCAGTACTTC
TRBJ2-1,TRBD2,TRBV4-2,NA,CASSQDPSGSLNEQFF,TGTGCCAGCAGCCAAGATCCTAGCGGGAGCCTCAATGAGCAGTTCTTC
TRBJ1-4,NA,TRBV30,once,CAWSQGSEKLFF,TGTGCCTGGAGTCAGGGGAGTGAAAAACTGTTTTTT
TRBJ2-2,NA,TRBV10-3,once,CAIREGGFTGELFF,TGTGCCATCAGAGAGGGAGGTTTCACCGGGGAGCTGTTTTTT
TRBJ1-2,NA,TRBV20-1,NA,CSAQEFRGYTF,TGCAGTGCTCAAGAGTTCCGGGGCTACACCTTC
TRBJ2-1,NA,TRBV7-9,NA,CASSGGLASYNEQFF,TGTGCCAGCAGCGGGGGGCTAGCGTCCTACAATGAGCAGTTCTTC
TRBJ2-1,TRBD2,TRBV7-3,many,CASSLNSGSRNEQFF,TGTGCCAGCAGCTTAAACAGCGGGAGTCGGAATGAGCAGTTCTTC